This TCR beta chain derives from a study of T cells expressing NK-cell markers. Overall study context: The study drew TCR beta repertoires from sorted CD3+CD56+NKG2C+, CD3+CD56+NKG2C- and CD3+CD56-NKG2C+ T cells. Study-wide results and caveats: The study found dominant NKG2C+ clonotypes at about 1.0-7.5% of CD8+ T cells in 5 or 6 donors.

Germline lookup yields CDR1 DFQATT and CDR2 SNEGSKA (reference sequence). There are 14 residues in the CDR3. Generation of TCR beta cDNA was performed by 5'RACE template switching incorporating UMIs. TCRdb reanalyzed the 5' RACE reads, giving one entry per CDR3 protein sequence and no DNA. This table lists about 260,000 distinct CDR3 sequences. Concerning this clonotype itself: What it binds is unknown.

Sequenced input: blood T cells: a sorted CD56 or NKG2C T cell subset, CD4+ or CD8+ T cells, or bulk PBMC T cells (not recorded which). This rearrangement joins TRBV20-1 to TRBJ2-5; the D call of TRBD1 rests on TCRdb alone, since no DNA is present to check it. The TCR originated in a woman between 18 and 69 years old in good health. The CDR3 spells CSAIPRGAPETQYF.